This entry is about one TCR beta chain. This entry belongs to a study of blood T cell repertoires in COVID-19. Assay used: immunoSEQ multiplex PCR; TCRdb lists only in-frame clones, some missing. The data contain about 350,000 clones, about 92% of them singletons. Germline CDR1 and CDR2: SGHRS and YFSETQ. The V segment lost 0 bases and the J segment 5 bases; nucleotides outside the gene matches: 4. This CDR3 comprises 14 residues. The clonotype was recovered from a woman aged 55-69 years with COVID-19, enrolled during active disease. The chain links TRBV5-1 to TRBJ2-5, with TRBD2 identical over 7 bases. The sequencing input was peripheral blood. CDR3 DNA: TGCGCCAGCAGCTTGGGAGCGGGGATGGAGACCCAGTACTTC. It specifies CASSLGAGMETQYF.